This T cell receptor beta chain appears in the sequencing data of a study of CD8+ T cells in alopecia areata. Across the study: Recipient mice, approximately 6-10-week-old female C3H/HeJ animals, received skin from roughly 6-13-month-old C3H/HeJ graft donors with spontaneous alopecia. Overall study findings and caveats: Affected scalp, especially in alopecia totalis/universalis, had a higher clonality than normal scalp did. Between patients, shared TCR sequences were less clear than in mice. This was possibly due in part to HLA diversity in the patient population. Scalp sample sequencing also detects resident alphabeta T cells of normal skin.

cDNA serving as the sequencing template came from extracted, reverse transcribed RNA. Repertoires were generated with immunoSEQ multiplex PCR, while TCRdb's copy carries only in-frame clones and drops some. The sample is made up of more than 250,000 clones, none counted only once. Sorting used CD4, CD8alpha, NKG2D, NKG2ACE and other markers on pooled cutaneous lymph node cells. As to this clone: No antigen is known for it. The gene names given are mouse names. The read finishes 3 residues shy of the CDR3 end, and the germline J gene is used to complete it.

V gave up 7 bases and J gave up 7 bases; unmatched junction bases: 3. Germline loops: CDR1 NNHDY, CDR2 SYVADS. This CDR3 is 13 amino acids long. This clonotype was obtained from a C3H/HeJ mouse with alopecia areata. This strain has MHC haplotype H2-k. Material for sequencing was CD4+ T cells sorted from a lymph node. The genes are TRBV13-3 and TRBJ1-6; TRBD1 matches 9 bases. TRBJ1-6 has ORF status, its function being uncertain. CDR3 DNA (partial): TGTGCCAGCGGGGACAGGGACAATTCGCCC. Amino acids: CASGDRDNSP. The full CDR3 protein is CASGDRDNSPLYF.